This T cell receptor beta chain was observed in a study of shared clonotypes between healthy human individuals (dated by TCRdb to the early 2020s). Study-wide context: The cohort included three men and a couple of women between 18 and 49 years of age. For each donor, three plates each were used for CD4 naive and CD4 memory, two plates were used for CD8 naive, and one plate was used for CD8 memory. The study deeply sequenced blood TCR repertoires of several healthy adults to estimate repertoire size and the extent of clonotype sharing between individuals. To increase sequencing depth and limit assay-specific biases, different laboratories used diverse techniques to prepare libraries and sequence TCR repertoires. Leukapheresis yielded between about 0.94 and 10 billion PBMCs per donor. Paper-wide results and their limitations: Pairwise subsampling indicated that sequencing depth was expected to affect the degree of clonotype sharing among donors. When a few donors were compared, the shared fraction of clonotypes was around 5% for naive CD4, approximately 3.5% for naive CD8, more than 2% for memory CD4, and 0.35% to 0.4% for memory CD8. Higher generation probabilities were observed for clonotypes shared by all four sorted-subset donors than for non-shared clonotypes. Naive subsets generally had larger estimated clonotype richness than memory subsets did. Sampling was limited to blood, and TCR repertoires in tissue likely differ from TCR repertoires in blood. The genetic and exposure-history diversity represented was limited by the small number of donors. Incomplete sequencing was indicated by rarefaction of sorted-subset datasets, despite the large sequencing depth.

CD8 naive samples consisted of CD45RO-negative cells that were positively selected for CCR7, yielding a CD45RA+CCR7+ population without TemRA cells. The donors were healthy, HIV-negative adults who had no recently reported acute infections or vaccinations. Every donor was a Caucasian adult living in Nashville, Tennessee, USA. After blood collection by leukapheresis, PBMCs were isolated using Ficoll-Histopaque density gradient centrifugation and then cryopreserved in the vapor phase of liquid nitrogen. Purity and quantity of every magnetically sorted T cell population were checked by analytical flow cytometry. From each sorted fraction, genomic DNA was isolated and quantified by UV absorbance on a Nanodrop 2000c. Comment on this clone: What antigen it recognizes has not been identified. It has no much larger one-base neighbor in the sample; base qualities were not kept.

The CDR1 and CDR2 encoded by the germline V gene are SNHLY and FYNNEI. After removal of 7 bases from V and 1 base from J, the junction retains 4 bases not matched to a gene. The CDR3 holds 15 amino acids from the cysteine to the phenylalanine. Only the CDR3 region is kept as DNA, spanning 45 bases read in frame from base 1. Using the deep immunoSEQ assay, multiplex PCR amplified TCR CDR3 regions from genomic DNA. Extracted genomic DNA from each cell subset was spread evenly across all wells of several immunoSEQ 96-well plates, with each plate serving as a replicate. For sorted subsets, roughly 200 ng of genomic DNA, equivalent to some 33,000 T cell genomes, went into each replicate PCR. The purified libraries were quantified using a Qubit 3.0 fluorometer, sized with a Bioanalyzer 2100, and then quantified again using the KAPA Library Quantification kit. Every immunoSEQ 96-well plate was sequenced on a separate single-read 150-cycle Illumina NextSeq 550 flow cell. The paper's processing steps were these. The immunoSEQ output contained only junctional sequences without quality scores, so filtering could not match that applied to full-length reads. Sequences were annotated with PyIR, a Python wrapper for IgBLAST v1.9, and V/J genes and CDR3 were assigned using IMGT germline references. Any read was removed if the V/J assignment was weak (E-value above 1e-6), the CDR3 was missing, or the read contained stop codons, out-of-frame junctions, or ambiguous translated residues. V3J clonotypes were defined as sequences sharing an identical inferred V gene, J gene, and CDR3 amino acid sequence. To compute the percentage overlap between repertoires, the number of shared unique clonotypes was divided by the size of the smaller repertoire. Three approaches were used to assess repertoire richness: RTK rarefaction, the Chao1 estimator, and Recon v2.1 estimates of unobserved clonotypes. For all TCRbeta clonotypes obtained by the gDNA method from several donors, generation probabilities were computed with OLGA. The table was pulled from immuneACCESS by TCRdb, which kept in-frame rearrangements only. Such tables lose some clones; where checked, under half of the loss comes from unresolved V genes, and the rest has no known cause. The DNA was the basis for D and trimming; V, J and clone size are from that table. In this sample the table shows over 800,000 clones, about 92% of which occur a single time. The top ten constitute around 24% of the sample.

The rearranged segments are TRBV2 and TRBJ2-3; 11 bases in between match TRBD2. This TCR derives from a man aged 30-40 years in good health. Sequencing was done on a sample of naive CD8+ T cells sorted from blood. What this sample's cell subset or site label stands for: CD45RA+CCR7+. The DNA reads TGTGCCAGCAAGGCGACTAGCGGGGGCACAGATACGCAGTATTTT. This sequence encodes CASKATSGGTDTQYF.